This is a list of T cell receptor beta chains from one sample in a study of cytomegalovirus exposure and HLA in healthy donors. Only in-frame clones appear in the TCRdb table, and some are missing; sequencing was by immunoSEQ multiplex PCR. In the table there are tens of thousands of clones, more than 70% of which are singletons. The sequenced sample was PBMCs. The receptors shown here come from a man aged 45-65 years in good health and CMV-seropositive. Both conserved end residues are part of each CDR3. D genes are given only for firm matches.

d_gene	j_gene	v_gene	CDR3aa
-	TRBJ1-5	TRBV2	CASSDRKGQPQHF
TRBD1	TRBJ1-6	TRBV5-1	CASSFRQGEDSPLHF
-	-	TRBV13	CASSSGGRPGNSDEQYF
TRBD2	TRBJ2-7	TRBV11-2	CASSPTSGSSYEQYF
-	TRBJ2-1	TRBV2	CAGNPGLSYNEQFF
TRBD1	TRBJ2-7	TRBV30	CAWSPGTGGSYEQYF
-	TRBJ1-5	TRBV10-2	CASSDWGGYQPQHF
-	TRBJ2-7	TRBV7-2	CASSTRDAVSYEQYF
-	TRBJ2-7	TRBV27	CASSPNGREQYF
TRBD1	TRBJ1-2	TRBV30	CAWSPQGNYGYTF
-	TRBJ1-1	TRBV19	CASSIGQANTEAFF
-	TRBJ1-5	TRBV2	CASSEPGGSQPQHF
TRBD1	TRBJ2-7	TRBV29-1	CSVEQGARNEQYF
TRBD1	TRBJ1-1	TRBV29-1	CSVEDRDRGRENTEAFF
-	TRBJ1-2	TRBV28	CASSFPGTQYGYTF
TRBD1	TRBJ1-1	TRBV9	CASSERLPGQGGTEAFF
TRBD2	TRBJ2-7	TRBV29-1	CSVPVNGLATYEQYF
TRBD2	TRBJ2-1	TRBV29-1	CSVDWLAAYNEQFF
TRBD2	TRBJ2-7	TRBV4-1	CASSQGRRGDTYEQYF
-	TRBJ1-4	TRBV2	CASRLPPREKLFF
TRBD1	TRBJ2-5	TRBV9	CASSTRDRRAETQYF
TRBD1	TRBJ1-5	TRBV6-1	CASTWDRASNQPQHF
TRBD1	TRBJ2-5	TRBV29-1	CSVGTGQETQYF
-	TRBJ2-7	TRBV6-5	CASSYDGAVRINEQYF
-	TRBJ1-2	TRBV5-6	CASSLDRKVTYGYTF
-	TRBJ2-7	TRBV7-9	CASSPFGGSSYEQYF
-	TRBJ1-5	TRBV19	CASKIGQRNQPQHF
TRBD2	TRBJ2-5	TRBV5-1	CASSTSLAGGPTQYF
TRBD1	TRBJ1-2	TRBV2	CASSEARRQGGYGYTF
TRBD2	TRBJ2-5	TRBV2	CASSDVAGETQYF
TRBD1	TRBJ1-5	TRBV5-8	CASSLGGTGAQPQHF
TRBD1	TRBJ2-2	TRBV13	CASSLGRGRHRELFF
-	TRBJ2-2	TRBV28	CASSFQWRGNTGELFF
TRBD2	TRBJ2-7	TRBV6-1	CASSPAVAGVYEQYF
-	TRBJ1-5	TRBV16	CASSQFSGDQPQHF
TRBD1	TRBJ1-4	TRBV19	CASSSRQGTANEKLFF
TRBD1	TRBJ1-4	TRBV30	CAWSRTGRSEKLFF
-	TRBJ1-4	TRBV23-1	CASSQSQGTREKLFF
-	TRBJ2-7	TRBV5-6	CASSRGPGVYEQYF
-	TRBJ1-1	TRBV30	CAWDPTVNTEAFF
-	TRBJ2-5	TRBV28	CASSNRGSQETQYF
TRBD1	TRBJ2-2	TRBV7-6	CASSLDRVNTGELFF
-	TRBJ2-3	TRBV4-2	CASSPETGDTQYF
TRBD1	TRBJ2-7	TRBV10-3	CASSTGGARYEQYF
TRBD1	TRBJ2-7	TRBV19	CASIGDSDYEQYF
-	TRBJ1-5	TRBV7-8	CASSLARAGDQPQHF
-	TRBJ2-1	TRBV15	CATSRTRYNEQFF